This T cell receptor beta chain originates from a study of blood T cell repertoires in COVID-19. Study details: Italy, Spain and the United States were the sources of the convalescent and acute COVID-19 samples. PBMCs, B-cell-depleted T cells, or T cells provided the cDNA or gDNA that made up the material.

The germline gives CDR1 SGHRS, CDR2 YFSETQ. The CDR3 loop spans 14 amino acids. V lost 0 bases, J lost 8 bases, and 2 bases stayed unmatched. In the authors' workflow: Using reference gene primer amplification, nucleated cell counts were estimated. The method was immunoSEQ multiplex PCR; TCRdb's version includes in-frame clones alone and lacks a portion of them. That table gives V, J and clone size, and the DNA gave D and trimming. This repertoire shows more than 85,000 clones, around 90% found once; its top ten account for around 2.9%. The rearrangement uses TRBV5-1 and TRBJ1-2, with 12 bases lining up with TRBD1. Specimen: peripheral blood. The sequence was obtained from a man aged 50 to 60 with active or convalescent COVID-19. CDR3 bases: TGCGCCAGCAGCTTGGATGGGACAGGGGGCGGCTACACCTTC. Translating gives CASSLDGTGGGYTF.